Many counts were recorded for the clone carrying this T cell receptor (beta chain). Trimming left V 3 bases short and J 7 bases short, with 13 bases between. The CDR3 extends over 13 amino acids. CDR1 is WNHNN, CDR2 SYGVQD, per germline (reference sequence). In building TCR beta libraries, iRepertoire HTBI primers were used together with Arm-PCR of CDR3 regions. TCRdb independently ran MiXCR on the multiplex PCR reads; one entry per CDR3 protein. Counted here are approximately 440,000 distinct CDR3 sequences, around 15% occurring once; the ten biggest clones make up 10% to 15%. This specimen comes from a study of regulatory T cells in long-lasting Graves disease. Time point: newly diagnosed GD, antithyroid drugs for less than 3 months. The TCR library was made from RNA that had been extracted from PBMCs in TRIzol. The data also belong to a second study, concerning T cells in Graves' hyperthyroidism and ophthalmopathy.

The sequencing used peripheral blood mononuclear cells (PBMCs), collected at new diagnosis, from a patient treated with antithyroid drugs. This receptor was taken from a man aged 35-49 years with Graves disease. The rearrangement joins TRBV10-1 to TRBJ2-7, with D perhaps assigned TRBD1 or TRBD2 (5 bases each). In DNA form, the CDR3 reads TGCGCCAGCAGTGAATCGAGGGGAACAGAGCAGTACTTC. This gives the protein CASSESRGTEQYF.